These T cell receptor beta chains were read from a single sample in a study of CXCR3-negative and CXCR3-positive naive CD8 T cells. Following a re-call of the 5' RACE reads, TCRdb has one entry per CDR3 protein and lacks DNA. The repertoire shows around 26,000 distinct CDR3 sequences; the top ten hold approximately 3%. Sequencing was carried out using naive CXCR3- CD8+ T cells from blood. The receptors derive from a human donor in good health. Some clones in this sample may be carry-over from other donors' samples. Both conserved end residues are part of each CDR3. Each record gives: J gene, CDR3 length, clone size, V gene, CDR3 protein. Clone size is stated in some rows and not others, as once, few, many or a class when expanded.

TRBJ2-7 14 - TRBV5-1 CASSLAPGTREQYF
TRBJ2-1 15 - TRBV9 CASSASGGAGNEQFF
TRBJ2-5 16 - TRBV28 CASSLPGTGGQETQYF
TRBJ2-1 13 - TRBV12-3/TRBV12-4 CASSPRLYNEQFF
TRBJ2-7 16 - TRBV29-1 CSVMGLAGNSSYEQYF
TRBJ1-1 14 - TRBV29-1 CSVVGMTVSTEAFF
TRBJ1-1 14 - TRBV19 CARKRADRGTEAFF
TRBJ1-2 13 - TRBV20-1 CSASLGEAYGYTF
TRBJ1-1 15 - TRBV7-9 CASSLDGLLNTEAFF
TRBJ2-3 19 - TRBV13 CASSSESPAGPHRPGTQYF
TRBJ2-5 12 - TRBV2 CASRGTGETQYF
TRBJ2-2 16 medium-sized TRBV2 CASSEQLAGDTGELFF
TRBJ1-2 15 - TRBV6-2/TRBV6-3 CASRSRDRGLDGYTF
TRBJ1-1 15 - TRBV7-9 CASSLGRGMNTEAFF